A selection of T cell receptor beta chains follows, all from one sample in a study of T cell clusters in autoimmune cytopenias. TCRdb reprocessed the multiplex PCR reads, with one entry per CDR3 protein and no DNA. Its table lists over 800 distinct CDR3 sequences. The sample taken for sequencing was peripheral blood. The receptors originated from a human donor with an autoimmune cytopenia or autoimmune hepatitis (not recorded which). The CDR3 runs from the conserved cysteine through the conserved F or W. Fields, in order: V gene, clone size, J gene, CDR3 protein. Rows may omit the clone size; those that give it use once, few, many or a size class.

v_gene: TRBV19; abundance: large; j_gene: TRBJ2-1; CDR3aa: CASSITSGAYNEQFF
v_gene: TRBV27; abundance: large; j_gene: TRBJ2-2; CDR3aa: CASSPTGGGAITGELFF
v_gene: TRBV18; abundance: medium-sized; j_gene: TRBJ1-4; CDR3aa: CASSPPGHSGEKLFF
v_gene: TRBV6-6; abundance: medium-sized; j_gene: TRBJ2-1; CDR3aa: CASSLEGSGGAGEQFF
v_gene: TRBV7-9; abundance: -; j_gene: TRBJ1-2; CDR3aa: CASSPGQGVGYTF
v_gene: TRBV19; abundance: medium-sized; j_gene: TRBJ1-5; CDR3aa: CASSSTGGNQPQHF
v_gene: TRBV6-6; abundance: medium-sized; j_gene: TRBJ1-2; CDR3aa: CASSSGQEAYWGYTF
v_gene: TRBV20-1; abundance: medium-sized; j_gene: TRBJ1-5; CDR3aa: CSASPGLRSNQPQHF
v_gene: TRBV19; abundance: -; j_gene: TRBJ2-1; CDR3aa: CASSLTSGGDSYNEQFF
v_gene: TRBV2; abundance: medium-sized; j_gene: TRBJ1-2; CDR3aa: CASSGTTTGGYTF
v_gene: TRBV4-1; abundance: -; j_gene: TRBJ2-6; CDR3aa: CASSKDRRAGGISGANVLTF
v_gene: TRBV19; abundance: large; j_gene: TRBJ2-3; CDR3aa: CASSVPGSDTQYF
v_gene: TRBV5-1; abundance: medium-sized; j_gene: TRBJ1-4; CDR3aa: CASSPEAQTNEKLFF
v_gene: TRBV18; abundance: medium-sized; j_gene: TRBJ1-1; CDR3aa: CASSAGQGNTEAFF
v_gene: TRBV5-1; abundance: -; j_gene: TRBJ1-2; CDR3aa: CASSPTTGNYGYTF
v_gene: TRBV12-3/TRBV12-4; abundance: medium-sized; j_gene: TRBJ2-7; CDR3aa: CASSSPSGTVPYEQYF
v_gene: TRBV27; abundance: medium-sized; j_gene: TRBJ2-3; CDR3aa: CASSLRGQSTDTQYF
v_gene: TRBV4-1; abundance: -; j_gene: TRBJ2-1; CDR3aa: CASSVLAGVLGGYNEQFF
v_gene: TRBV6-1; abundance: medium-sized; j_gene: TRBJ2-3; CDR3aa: CASSEGSGGQDTQYF
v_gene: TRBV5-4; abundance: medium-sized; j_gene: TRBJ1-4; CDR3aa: CASSFGQGATNEKLFF
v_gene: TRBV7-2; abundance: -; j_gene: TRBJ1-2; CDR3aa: CASSPGGAQRNYGYTF
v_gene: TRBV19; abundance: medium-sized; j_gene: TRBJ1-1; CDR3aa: CASSSRGTANTEAFF
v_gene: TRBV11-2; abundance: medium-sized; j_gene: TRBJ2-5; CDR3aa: CASSYLGRGEETQYF
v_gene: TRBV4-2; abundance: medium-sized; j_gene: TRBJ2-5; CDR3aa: CASSQERLGETQYF
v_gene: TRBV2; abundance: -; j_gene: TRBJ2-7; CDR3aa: CASSDGEAYEQYF
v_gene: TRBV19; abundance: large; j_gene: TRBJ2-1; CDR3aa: CASSPPDRWVNEQFF